The 8 T cell receptor beta chains presented below share a single source sample, sequenced in a study of blood T cells in healthy people across ages. With a J-beta primer mix and a sample-barcoded 5' primer, a second PCR ran 7 to 11 cycles. TCRdb reprocessed the 5' RACE reads with MiXCR, giving one entry per CDR3 protein. Of about 730,000 distinct CDR3 sequences in the sample, approximately 43% were seen once. Sequenced: blood. All receptors come from a woman in her sixties or seventies in good health.

A few counts support this clonotype. The CDR3 region has the DNA TGTGCCAGCAGCGTTCAAGCGGGGGGGAGTTTAGATACGCAGTATTTT. Translated: CASSVQAGGSLDTQYF. The J gene is TRBJ2-3, the V gene TRBV5-5; TRBD2 matches at 10 bases. This CDR3 is built from 16 residues. The ends lost 4 bases at V and 5 bases at J; junction bases unmatched: 10. Germline V gives CDR1 SGHKS, CDR2 YYEKEE (reference sequence). The entire variable domain, with the rest obtained from reference TRBV5-5 and TRBJ2-3, is as follows: DAGVTQSPTHLIKTRGQQVTLRCSPISGHKSVSWYQQVLGQGPQFIFQYYEKEERGRGNFPDRFSARQFPNYSSELNVNALLLGDSALYLCASSVQAGGSLDTQYFGPGTRLTVL.

Notes on this clonotype: A much larger clone lies one base from this, so it may be a read error. The chain carries TRBV29-1 and TRBJ2-7, with TRBD1 matching over 10 bases. Per the germline V gene, CDR1 is SQVTM and CDR2 is ANQGSEA. The CDR3 has 14 amino acids. With V trimmed by 6 bases and J by 2 bases, 7 bases remained unmatched. CDR3 residues: CSVATGQGPYEQYF. The CDR3 DNA reads as TGCAGCGTCGCAACGGGACAGGGGCCCTACGAGCAGTACTTC.

This clonotype has just a few counts. This chain uses TRBV5-1 with TRBJ2-5; D unresolved. The last part of the DNA fits TRBJ2-7 better; the J call may be wrong. CDR3 length equals 13 residues. Looked up from germline, CDR1 is SGHRS and CDR2 is YFSETQ. The chain's CDR3 is CASSFSAVGEQYF. CDR3 in DNA: TGCGCCAGCAGCTTTTCGGCGGTGGGCGAGCAGTACTTC.

The chain couples TRBV7-8 to TRBJ2-3; 7 bases match TRBD1. The CDR3 sequence is 16 residues long. Germline V gene data show CDR1 as SGHVS and CDR2 as FQNEAQ. The V and J ends lost 5 bases and 5 bases, in that order; junction bases with no gene match: 13. The chain's CDR3 is CASSQDSGTARDTQYF. In nucleotides, the CDR3 is TGTGCCAGCAGCCAAGACTCCGGGACAGCCAGAGATACGCAGTATTTT. The variable domain in full, completed from reference TRBV7-8 and TRBJ2-3, reads GAGVSQSPRYKVAKRGQDVALRCDPISGHVSLFWYQQALGQGPEFLTYFQNEAQLDKSGLPSDRFFAERPEGSVSTLKIQRTQQEDSAVYLCASSQDSGTARDTQYFGPGTRLTVL.

The table lists this clonotype with a few counts. The chain combines TRBV6-6 with TRBJ2-5, with D tentatively TRBD2 (6 bases). Germline V gives CDR1 MNHNY, CDR2 SVGAGI (reference sequence). The CDR3 runs 15 residues. Deletions cut 3 bases from V and 3 bases from J, with 14 bases between. The DNA for the CDR3 is TGTGCCAGCAGTTATTCTGGGGGGAACGAAGAGACCCAGTACTTC. This sequence encodes CASSYSGGNEETQYF.

The V and J genes are TRBV7-9 and TRBJ2-1; 7 nucleotides line up with TRBD1. The junction had 2 bases not matched to a gene; V was cut back by 2 bases and J by 7 bases. The CDR3 totals 13 residues. CDR1 and CDR2 from the germline V gene are SEHNR and FQNEAQ (reference sequence). In DNA form, the CDR3 reads TGTGCCAGCAGCTTAACGACAGGGAATGAGCAGTTCTTC. Encoded protein: CASSLTTGNEQFF.

As regards this clonotype: Relative to the germline gene, one junction end is altered; a read error may explain this. This chain uses TRBV4-3 with TRBJ2-3; D may be TRBD2 (6 bases). CDR3 length: 16 residues. In germline, CDR1 is LGHNA, CDR2 YSLEER. CDR3 residues: CTSSQLGLQGADTQYF. The CDR3 DNA reads TGCACCAGCAGCCAACTCGGACTACAAGGCGCAGATACGCAGTATTTT.

The gene calls are TRBV20-1 and TRBJ2-3; D call uncertain. CDR3 size: 13 residues. Germline CDR1 reads DFQATT; CDR2 reads SNEGSKA (reference sequence). Trimming left V 2 bases short and J 2 bases short, with 8 bases between. The CDR3 protein is CSARLVATDTQYF. The CDR3 DNA reads as TGCAGTGCTAGACTGGTCGCCACAGATACGCAGTATTTT.